This T cell receptor (beta chain) was observed in a study of cytomegalovirus exposure and HLA in healthy donors. Study-wide results and limits: According to the study, 150 to 200 TCR beta chains were cytomegalovirus-associated. Analyzed later, most CMV-associated TCR beta chains appeared HLA-restricted. Most of the TCR beta V segments (in an earlier analysis) were productive either about 90% or about 30% of the time.

The length of the CDR3 is 15 residues. CDR1 is SGHRS, CDR2 YFSETQ, per germline. Losses at the gene ends were 4 bases for V and 1 base for J; bases not matched to a gene: 6. Primers included in the PCR were 60 Vbeta and 13 Jbeta primers. Clones were read by immunoSEQ multiplex PCR, and TCRdb kept only the in-frame ones, dropping some. The profile covers around 85,000 clones, with around 80% appearing a single time and approximately 7.5% taken by the ten largest. This clone was detected only once. Its antigen is undetermined. The rearrangement joins TRBV5-1 to TRBJ2-5, with 8 bases aligning to TRBD2. The TCR originated in a man aged 30-40 years in good health and CMV-seronegative. The sample comprised PBMCs. The CDR3 DNA reads TGCGCCAGCAGCGCTTTAGCGGGAACCCAAGAGACCCAGTACTTC. Translation gives CASSALAGTQETQYF. The full variable domain, completed using reference TRBV5-1 and TRBJ2-5, is KAGVTQTPRYLIKTRGQQVTLSCSPISGHRSVSWYQQTPGQGLQFLFEYFSETQRNKGNFPGRFSGRQFSNSRSEMNVSTLELGDSALYLCASSALAGTQETQYFGPGTRLLVL.